This T cell receptor (beta chain) was recovered during a study of blood T cell repertoires in COVID-19. About the study: Acute and convalescent COVID-19 samples came from the United States, Italy and Spain. PBMCs, B-cell-depleted T cells, or T cells were the source of the cDNA or gDNA that made up the material.

It was during active infection that Seattle patients were enrolled and then longitudinally followed. In the original workflow: For nucleated cells, counts were estimated from reference gene primer amplification. Profiling relied on immunoSEQ multiplex PCR, and the TCRdb table lists in-frame clones only, not all of them. V and J calls and clone size are copied from that table; D and trimming were computed from the DNA. The sample comprises about 210,000 clones, 82% of which are singletons, and approximately 8% rests with the top ten. The germline V gene encodes CDR1 SGHVS and CDR2 FQNEAQ. The germline V and J ends were trimmed by 1 base and 2 bases, with 25 bases remaining between them. The CDR3 is made up of 20 amino acids.

The rearrangement joins TRBV7-8 to TRBJ2-3; TRBD2 might be the D (7 bases). Sequencing was carried out using peripheral blood. This receptor was identified in a woman aged 60-75 years with COVID-19, enrolled during active disease. The DNA of the CDR3 is TGTGCCAGCAGCTTAGGATCTAGGCGGGGGCCCGAGATTTTCACAGATACGCAGTATTTT. It codes for CASSLGSRRGPEIFTDTQYF.